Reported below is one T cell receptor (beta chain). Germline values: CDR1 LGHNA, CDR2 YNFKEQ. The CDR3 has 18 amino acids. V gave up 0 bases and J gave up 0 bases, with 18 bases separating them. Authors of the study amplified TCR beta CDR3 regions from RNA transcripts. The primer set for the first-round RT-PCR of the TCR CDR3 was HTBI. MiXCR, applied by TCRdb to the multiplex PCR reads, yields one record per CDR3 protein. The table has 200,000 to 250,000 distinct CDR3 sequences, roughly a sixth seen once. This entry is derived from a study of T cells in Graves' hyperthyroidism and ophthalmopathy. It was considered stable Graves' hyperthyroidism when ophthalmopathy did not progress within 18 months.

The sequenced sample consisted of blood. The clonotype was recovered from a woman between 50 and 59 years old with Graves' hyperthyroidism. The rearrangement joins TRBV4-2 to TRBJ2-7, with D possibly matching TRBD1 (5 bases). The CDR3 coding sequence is TGTGCCAGCAGCCAAGACTCATTTGCTGGGGCTATCTCCTACGAGCAGTACTTC. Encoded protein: CASSQDSFAGAISYEQYF.